Reported below is one TCR beta chain. TCRdb's table, derived via immunoSEQ multiplex PCR, lists solely in-frame clones and lacks some. The sample includes 550,000 to 750,000 clones, about 91% of them seen just once. This record comes from a study of shared clonotypes between healthy human individuals. Terminally differentiated effector memory CD45RA+ cells were excluded by CCR7 positive selection of CD45RO-negative cells. V lost 7 bases and J lost 2, with 23 bases in between. CDR1 is SEHNR, CDR2 FQNEAQ, per germline (reference sequence). The CDR3 has 17 residues. The sequenced sample was naive CD8+ T cells sorted from blood. J is TRBJ1-1 and V is TRBV7-9; D ambiguous. The TCR originated in a man aged 30 to 45 in good health. The CDR3 sequence: CASIPPVGQRLNTEAFF. CDR3 DNA: TGTGCCAGCATTCCCCCCGTAGGGCAGCGGTTAAACACTGAAGCTTTCTTT.